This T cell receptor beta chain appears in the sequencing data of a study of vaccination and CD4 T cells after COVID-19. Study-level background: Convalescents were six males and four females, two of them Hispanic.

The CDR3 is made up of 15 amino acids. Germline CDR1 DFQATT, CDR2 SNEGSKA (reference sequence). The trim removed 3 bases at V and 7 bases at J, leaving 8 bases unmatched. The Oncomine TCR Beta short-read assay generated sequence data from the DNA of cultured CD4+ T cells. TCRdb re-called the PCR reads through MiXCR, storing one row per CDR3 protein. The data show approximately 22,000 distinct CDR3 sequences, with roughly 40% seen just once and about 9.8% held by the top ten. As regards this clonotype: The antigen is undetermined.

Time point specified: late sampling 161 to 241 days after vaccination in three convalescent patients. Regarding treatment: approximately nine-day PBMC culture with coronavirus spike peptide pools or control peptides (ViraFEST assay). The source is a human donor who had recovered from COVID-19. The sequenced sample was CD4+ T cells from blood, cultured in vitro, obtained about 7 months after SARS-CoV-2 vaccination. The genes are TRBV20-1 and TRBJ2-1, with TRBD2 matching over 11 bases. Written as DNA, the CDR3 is TGCAGTGCTAGTGATCCCAGGACTAGCGGGAATGAGCAGTTCTTC. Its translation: CSASDPRTSGNEQFF.